The T cell receptor beta chain described here comes from a study of CD8 T cells in Susac syndrome. This CDR3 comprises 11 residues. V was cut by 4 bases and J by 10 bases, with 12 bases left in between. Germline V gives CDR1 SGHRS, CDR2 YFSETQ. With random hexamers, reverse transcription was performed on roughly 0.45 to 1 ug of RNA. Coverage of TCR beta CDR3 amplification by immunoSEQ multiplex PCR extended to 54 Vbeta and 13 Jbeta. TCRdb re-analysed the immunoSEQ multiplex PCR reads in MiXCR, keeping a single row per CDR3 protein. Of about 140,000 distinct CDR3 sequences in the sample, 94% are singletons; the top ten hold 0.25% to 0.3%.

V gene TRBV5-1 combines with J gene TRBJ2-7; tentatively, D is TRBD1 or TRBD2 (5 bases each). The clonotype originates from a human donor in good health. What was sequenced was CD8+ T cells from PBMCs. The CDR3 is CASSLGTDQYF. The DNA of the CDR3 is TGCGCCAGCAGCCTTGGGACCGATCAGTACTTC.